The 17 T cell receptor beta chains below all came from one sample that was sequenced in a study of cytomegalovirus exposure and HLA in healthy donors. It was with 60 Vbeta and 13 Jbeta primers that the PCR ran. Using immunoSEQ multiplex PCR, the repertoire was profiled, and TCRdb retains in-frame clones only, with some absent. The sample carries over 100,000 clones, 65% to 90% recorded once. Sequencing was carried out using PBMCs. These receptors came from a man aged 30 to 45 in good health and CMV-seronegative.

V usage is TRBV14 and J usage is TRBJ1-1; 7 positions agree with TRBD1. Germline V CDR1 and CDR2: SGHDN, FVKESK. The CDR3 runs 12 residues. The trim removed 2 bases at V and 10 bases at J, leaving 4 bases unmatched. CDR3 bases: TGTGCCAGCAGCCAACCCTACAGGGGAGCTTTCTTT. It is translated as CASSQPYRGAFF.

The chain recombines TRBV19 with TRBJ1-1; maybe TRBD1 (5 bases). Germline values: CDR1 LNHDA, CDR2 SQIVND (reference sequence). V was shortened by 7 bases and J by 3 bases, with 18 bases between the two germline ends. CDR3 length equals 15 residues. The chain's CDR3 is CASTGEPSGYTEAFF. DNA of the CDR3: TGTGCCAGTACGGGGGAGCCCAGCGGGTACACTGAAGCTTTCTTT. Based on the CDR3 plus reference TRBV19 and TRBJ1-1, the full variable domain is DGGITQSPKYLFRKEGQNVTLSCEQNLNHDAMYWYRQDPGQGLRLIYYSQIVNDFQKGDIAEGYSVSREKKESFPLTVTSAQKNPTAFYLCASTGEPSGYTEAFFGQGTRLTVV.

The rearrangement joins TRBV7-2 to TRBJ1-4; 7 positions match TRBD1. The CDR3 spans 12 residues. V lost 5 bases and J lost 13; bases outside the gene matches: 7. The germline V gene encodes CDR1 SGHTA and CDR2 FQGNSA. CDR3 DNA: TGTGCCAGCAGCCCAGAGACAGGGTTACTGTTTTTT. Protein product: CASSPETGLLFF.

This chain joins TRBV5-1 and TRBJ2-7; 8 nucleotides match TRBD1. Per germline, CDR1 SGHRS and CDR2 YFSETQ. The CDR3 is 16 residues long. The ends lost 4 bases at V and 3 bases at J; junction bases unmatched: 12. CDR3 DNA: TGCGCCAGCAGCGCCCCCCCGGGACAGGCCCTCTACGAGCAGTACTTC. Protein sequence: CASSAPPGQALYEQYF.

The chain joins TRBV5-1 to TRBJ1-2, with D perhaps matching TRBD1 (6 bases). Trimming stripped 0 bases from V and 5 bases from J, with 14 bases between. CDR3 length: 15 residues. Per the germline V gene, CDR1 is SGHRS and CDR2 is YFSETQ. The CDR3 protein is CASSLGQVGPYGYTF. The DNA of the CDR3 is TGCGCCAGCAGCTTGGGACAGGTGGGGCCATATGGCTACACCTTC.

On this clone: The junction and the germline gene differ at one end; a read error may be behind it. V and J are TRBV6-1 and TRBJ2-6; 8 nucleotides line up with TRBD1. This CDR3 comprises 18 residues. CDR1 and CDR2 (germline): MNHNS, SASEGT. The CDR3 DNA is TGTGCCAGCAGTGAACGGGGACAGGCGATGCCTGGGGCCAACGGCCTGACTTTC. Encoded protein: CASSERGQAMPGANGLTF.

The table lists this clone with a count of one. CDR3 amino acids: CASSLGGQGLNEKLFF. The DNA of the CDR3 is TGTGCCAGCAGCTTGGGGGGACAGGGCCTTAATGAAAAACTGTTTTTT. The chain employs TRBV7-9 and TRBJ1-4; 9 positions match TRBD1. Germline loops: CDR1 SEHNR, CDR2 FQNEAQ (reference sequence). The V segment lost 3 bases and the J segment 4 bases; nucleotides outside the gene matches: 6. The CDR3 is 16 amino acids.

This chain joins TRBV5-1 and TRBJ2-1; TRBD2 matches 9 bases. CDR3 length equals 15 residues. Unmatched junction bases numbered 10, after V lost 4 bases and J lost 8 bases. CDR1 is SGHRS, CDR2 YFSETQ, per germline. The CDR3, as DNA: TGCGCCAGCAGCCAGCCTAGCGGGGCGGGGGATGAGCAGTTCTTC. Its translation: CASSQPSGAGDEQFF.

The CDR3 loop reads CASSIPVLGQGIGGYTF. Written as DNA, the CDR3 is TGTGCCAGTAGTATTCCGGTTCTGGGGCAGGGAATAGGCGGCTACACCTTC. This chain uses TRBV19 with TRBJ1-2, with D possibly TRBD1 on 5 matching bases. Trimming pared 3 bases from V and 8 bases from J, leaving 25 bases between. The CDR3 is 17 residues long. CDR1 is LNHDA, CDR2 SQIVND, per germline (reference sequence).

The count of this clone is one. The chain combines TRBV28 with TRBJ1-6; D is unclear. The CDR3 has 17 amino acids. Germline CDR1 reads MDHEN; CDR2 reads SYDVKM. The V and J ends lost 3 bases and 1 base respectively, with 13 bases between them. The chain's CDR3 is CASSFVSGRSYNSPLHF. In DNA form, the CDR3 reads TGTGCCAGCAGTTTCGTCTCAGGCCGGTCCTATAATTCACCCCTCCACTTT. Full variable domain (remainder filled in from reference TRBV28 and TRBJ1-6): DVKVTQSSRYLVKRTGEKVFLECVQDMDHENMFWYRQDPGLGLRLIYFSYDVKMKEKGDIPEGYSVSREKKERFSLILESASTNQTSMYLCASSFVSGRSYNSPLHFGNGTRLTVT.

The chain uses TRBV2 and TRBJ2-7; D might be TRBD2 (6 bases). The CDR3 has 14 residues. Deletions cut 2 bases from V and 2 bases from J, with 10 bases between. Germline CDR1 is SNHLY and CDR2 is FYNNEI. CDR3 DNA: TGTGCCAGCAGTGAAAGCCGCGGGGCCTACGAGCAGTACTTC. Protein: CASSESRGAYEQYF.

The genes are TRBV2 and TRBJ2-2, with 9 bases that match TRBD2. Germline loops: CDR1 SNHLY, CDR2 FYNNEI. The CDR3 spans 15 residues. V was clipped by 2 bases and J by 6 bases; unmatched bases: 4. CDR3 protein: CASSERRGGAGELFF. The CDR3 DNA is TGTGCCAGCAGTGAACGGCGGGGGGGCGCCGGGGAGCTGTTTTTT.

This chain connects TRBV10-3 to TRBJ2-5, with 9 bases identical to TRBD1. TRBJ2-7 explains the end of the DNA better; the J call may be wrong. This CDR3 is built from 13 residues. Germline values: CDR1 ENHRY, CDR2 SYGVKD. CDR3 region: CAISVGQGFEQYF. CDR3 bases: TGTGCCATCAGTGTCGGACAGGGGTTCGAGCAGTACTTC.

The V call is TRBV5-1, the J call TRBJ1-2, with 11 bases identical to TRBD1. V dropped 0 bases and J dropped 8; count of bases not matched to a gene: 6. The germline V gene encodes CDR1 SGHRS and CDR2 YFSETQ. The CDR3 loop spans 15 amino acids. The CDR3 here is CASSLGGQGAQGYTF. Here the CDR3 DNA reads TGCGCCAGCAGCTTGGGTGGACAGGGGGCTCAGGGCTACACCTTC.

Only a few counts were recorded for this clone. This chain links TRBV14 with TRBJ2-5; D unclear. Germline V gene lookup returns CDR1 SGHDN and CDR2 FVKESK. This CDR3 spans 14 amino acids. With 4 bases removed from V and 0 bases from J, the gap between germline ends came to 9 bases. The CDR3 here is CASSPRLYQETQYF. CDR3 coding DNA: TGTGCCAGCAGCCCGCGACTGTACCAAGAGACCCAGTACTTC.

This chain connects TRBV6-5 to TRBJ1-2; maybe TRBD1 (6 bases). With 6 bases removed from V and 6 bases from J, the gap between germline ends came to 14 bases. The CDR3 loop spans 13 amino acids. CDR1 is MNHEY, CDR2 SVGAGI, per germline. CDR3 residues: CASSEQGFNGYTF. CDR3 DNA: TGTGCCAGCAGCGAACAGGGATTTAATGGCTACACCTTC.

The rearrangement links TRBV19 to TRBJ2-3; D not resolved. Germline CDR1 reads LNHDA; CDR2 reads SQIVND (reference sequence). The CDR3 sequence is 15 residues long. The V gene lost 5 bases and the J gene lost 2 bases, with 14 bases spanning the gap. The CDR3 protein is CASSPDRSYTDTQYF. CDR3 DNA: TGTGCCAGTAGTCCTGATAGGAGTTACACAGATACGCAGTATTTT.